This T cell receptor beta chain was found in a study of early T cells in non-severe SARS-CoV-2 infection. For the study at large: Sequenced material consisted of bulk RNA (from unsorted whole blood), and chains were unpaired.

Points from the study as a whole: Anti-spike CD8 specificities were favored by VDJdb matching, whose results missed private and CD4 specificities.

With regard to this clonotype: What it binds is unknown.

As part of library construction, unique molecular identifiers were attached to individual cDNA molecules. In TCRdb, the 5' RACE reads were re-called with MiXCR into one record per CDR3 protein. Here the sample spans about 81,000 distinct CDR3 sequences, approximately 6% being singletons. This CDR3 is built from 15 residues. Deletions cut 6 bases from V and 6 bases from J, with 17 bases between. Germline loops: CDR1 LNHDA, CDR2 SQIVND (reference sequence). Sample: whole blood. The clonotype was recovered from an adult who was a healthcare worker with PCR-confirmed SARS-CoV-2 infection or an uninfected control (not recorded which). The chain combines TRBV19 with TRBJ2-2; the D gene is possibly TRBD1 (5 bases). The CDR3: CASRIPGPGAGELFF. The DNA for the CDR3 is TGTGCCAGTAGGATCCCAGGGCCGGGCGCCGGGGAGCTGTTTTTT.